Below, 21 T cell receptor beta chains from the same sample are listed, as sequenced in a study of blood T cell repertoires in COVID-19. The repertoire was sequenced with immunoSEQ multiplex PCR; TCRdb's copy has only in-frame clones and lacks some. The data hold around 150,000 clones, with around 86% observed a single time. Sequencing was done on a sample of peripheral blood. These receptors were obtained from a woman aged 60-70 years with active or convalescent COVID-19.

The V and J genes are TRBV2 and TRBJ2-7; weak D call: TRBD1 (6 bases). Trimming removed 4 bases at V and 7 bases at J, with 14 bases between. Germline CDR1 reads SNHLY; CDR2 reads FYNNEI. The CDR3 length is 13 residues. As DNA, the CDR3 is TGTGCCAGCAGTGTAACAGGGTTGGGAGAGCAGTACTTC. The encoded protein is CASSVTGLGEQYF.

The chain is built from TRBV19 and TRBJ1-2, with D possibly being TRBD1 (5 bases). This CDR3 spans 14 amino acids. In germline, CDR1 is LNHDA, CDR2 SQIVND (reference sequence). Between the trimmed V and J ends, which lost 4 bases and 8 bases, there was a span of 17 bases. CDR3 DNA sequence: TGTGCCAGTAGTACTGTACAATCAGGGAAAGGCTACACCTTC. Translated, it gives CASSTVQSGKGYTF.

This clone has just a few counts. V and J are TRBV30 and TRBJ1-4, with 8 positions matching TRBD1. This CDR3 is built from 15 residues. Trimming at V came to 6 bases and at J to 6 bases, leaving 12 bases not matched to a gene. The germline V gene has CDR1 GTSNPN and CDR2 SVGIG (reference sequence). The CDR3 spells CACIEKTGEDEKLFF. CDR3 DNA: TGTGCCTGCATAGAAAAGACAGGGGAGGATGAAAAACTGTTTTTT.

The chain carries TRBV2 and TRBJ1-4; no clear D gene. The CDR3 length is 13 residues. With 9 bases removed from V and 8 bases from J, the gap between germline ends came to 16 bases. CDR1 SNHLY and CDR2 FYNNEI come from the germline V gene. CDR3: CARREPINEKLFF. The CDR3 DNA follows: TGTGCCAGAAGGGAACCTATCAACGAAAAACTGTTTTTT.

This chain uses TRBV29-1 with TRBJ2-3, with 10 bases fitting TRBD2. The CDR3 is 14 amino acids. Germline loops: CDR1 SQVTM, CDR2 ANQGSEA. CDR3 amino acids: CSATSGASTDTQYF. The DNA of the CDR3 is TGCAGTGCAACTAGCGGGGCCTCCACAGATACGCAGTATTTT.

The rearrangement uses TRBV5-1 and TRBJ1-1; D is perhaps TRBD1 (5 bases). Trimming removed 4 bases from V and 3 bases from J, with 16 bases in between. Germline V gene lookup returns CDR1 SGHRS and CDR2 YFSETQ. This CDR3 spans 15 amino acids. CDR3: CASSPGGREDTEAFF. The CDR3 DNA reads as TGCGCCAGCAGCCCGGGTGGCAGGGAGGACACTGAAGCTTTCTTT.

This clone came up once. V is TRBV28 and J is TRBJ2-7; no clear D. Germline V CDR1 and CDR2: MDHEN, SYDVKM. V was cut by 5 bases and J by 6 bases, with 11 bases left in between. The CDR3 loop spans 12 amino acids. CDR3: CASSPIRGEQYF. CDR3 nucleotides: TGTGCCAGCAGTCCGATACGAGGCGAGCAGTACTTC.

This chain joins TRBV28 and TRBJ1-3, with D perhaps matching TRBD1 (5 bases). V was pared by 8 bases and J by 2 bases, with 22 bases between. Germline values: CDR1 MDHEN, CDR2 SYDVKM. This CDR3 contains 17 residues. The CDR3 loop is CASSSGGVPGTGNTIYF. CDR3 bases: TGTGCCAGCTCATCCGGAGGGGTTCCGGGAACTGGAAACACCATATATTTT.

V is TRBV14 and J is TRBJ2-2; D is ambiguous. The CDR3 spans 13 residues. V lost 4 bases and J lost 4, with 7 bases in between. Germline assignment: CDR1 SGHDN and CDR2 FVKESK. CDR3 DNA: TGTGCCAGCAGCCCCGGTTTCACCGGGGAGCTGTTTTTT. Translating gives CASSPGFTGELFF.

The chain combines TRBV6-2 or TRBV6-3 with TRBJ1-5; D is ambiguous. This CDR3 contains 17 residues. The germline gives CDR1 MNHEY, CDR2 SVGEGT. The V gene lost 0 bases and the J gene lost 6 bases, with 18 bases spanning the gap. DNA of the CDR3: TGTGCCAGCAGTTACTCGAGTACGGGGAGTGTAGGTCAGCCCCAGCATTTT. It specifies CASSYSSTGSVGQPQHF.

The chain recombines TRBV10-3 with TRBJ1-1, with a weak D call TRBD1 (6 bases). V was shortened by 2 bases and J by 1 base, with 11 bases between the two germline ends. The CDR3 is 15 amino acids. Germline loops: CDR1 ENHRY, CDR2 SYGVKD. DNA of the CDR3: TGTGCCATCAGTGAGACCCGGACAGAGAACACTGAAGCTTTCTTT. Protein: CAISETRTENTEAFF.

The chain has TRBV11-2 and TRBJ1-1, with 7 positions matching TRBD1. The V gene end was trimmed by 4 bases and the J gene end by 6 bases; junction bases not matched to a gene: 11. The CDR3 extends over 15 amino acids. The germline gives CDR1 SGHAT, CDR2 FQNNGV. The CDR3 region has the DNA TGTGCCAGCAGCTCAGGGGGTTCACGGTACGCTGAAGCTTTCTTT. Its translation is CASSSGGSRYAEAFF.

The rearrangement links TRBV2 to TRBJ2-1, with 7 bases fitting TRBD2. The germline V gene encodes CDR1 SNHLY and CDR2 FYNNEI. Trimming took 7 bases from V and 9 from J; bases not matched to a gene: 3. The CDR3 loop spans 11 amino acids. The CDR3 nucleotides are TGTGCCAGCAAGTGGGGGGGTGAGCAGTTCTTC. Translation gives CASKWGGEQFF.

The chain couples TRBV9 to TRBJ1-2, with D perhaps TRBD1 (6 bases). Germline CDR1 reads SGDLS; CDR2 reads YYNGEE. V was clipped by 0 bases and J by 5 bases, with 14 bases between them. This CDR3 region has 15 residues. Here the CDR3 reads CASSVVPDRPYGYTF. The CDR3, as DNA: TGTGCCAGCAGCGTAGTACCGGACAGACCATATGGCTACACCTTC.

Notes on this clone: Different DNA sequences within this sample yield the same CDR3. The chain uses TRBV2 and TRBJ1-5; 8 nucleotides agree with TRBD1. This CDR3 is built from 14 residues. V dropped 4 bases and J dropped 4; count of bases not matched to a gene: 3. Germline V gives CDR1 SNHLY, CDR2 FYNNEI. The CDR3 bases are TGTGCCAGCAGTGGAACAGGGGGTAATCAGCCCCAGCATTTT. Its protein is CASSGTGGNQPQHF.

This chain links TRBV10-2 with TRBJ1-4, with a tentative D call TRBD1 (6 bases). Trimming cost V 8 bases and J 8 bases, with 15 bases left between them. The CDR3 runs to 13 residues. Germline V gene lookup returns CDR1 WSHSY and CDR2 SAAADI. The CDR3 region has the DNA TGCGCCAGCGCAAAACAGGGATCCGAAAAACTGTTTTTT. It is translated as CASAKQGSEKLFF.

The chain employs TRBV5-4 and TRBJ2-7; TRBD1 matches at 9 bases. This CDR3 contains 14 residues. J was trimmed by 6 bases and V by 3 bases; bases with no gene match: 7. Germline V CDR1 and CDR2: SGHNT, YYREEE (reference sequence). The DNA of the CDR3 is TGTGCCAGCAGCTCCGGGACAGGGTATGGCGAGCAGTACTTC. Its translation: CASSSGTGYGEQYF.

V usage is TRBV6-6 and J usage is TRBJ1-3, with D tentatively TRBD1 (5 bases). CDR3 length: 14 amino acids. Deletions cut 6 bases from V and 6 bases from J, with 15 bases between. Germline V gives CDR1 MNHNY, CDR2 SVGAGI (reference sequence). The CDR3 region is CASSDGGFVNTIYF. Written as DNA, the CDR3 is TGTGCCAGCAGCGACGGGGGGTTCGTAAACACCATATATTTT.

DNA for the CDR3: TGTGCCAGCAGCAAACAGGGGACCTATGGCTACACCTTC. Encoded protein: CASSKQGTYGYTF. The chain uses TRBV28 and TRBJ1-2, with 7 bases that match TRBD1. The CDR3 is 13 amino acids. Germline V gene data show CDR1 as MDHEN and CDR2 as SYDVKM. The J segment lost 4 bases and the V segment lost 6 bases, leaving 5 bases of the junction unmatched.

The J gene is TRBJ1-1, the V gene TRBV3-1 (or the pseudogene TRBV3-2), with 9 positions matching TRBD1. Germline V gene sequence: CDR1 LGHDT, CDR2 YNNKEL (reference sequence). The CDR3 totals 12 residues. The junction had 2 bases not matched to a gene; V was cut back by 1 base and J by 11 bases. The CDR3, as DNA: TGTGCCAGCAGCCAAGGACAGGGGGTTGCTTTCTTT. Amino acids: CASSQGQGVAFF.

This clone has a handful of counts. The V and J genes are TRBV5-4 and TRBJ2-7; possibly TRBD1 for D (6 bases). Trimming stripped 1 base from V and 2 bases from J, with 16 bases between. The germline CDR1 and CDR2 sequences are SGHNT and YYREEE (reference sequence). This CDR3 comprises 16 residues. Here the CDR3 DNA reads TGTGCCAGCAGCTTGTTCGAAGACAGGCTTCCCTACGAGCAGTACGTC. Translation gives CASSLFEDRLPYEQYV.